This passage covers 18 T cell receptor beta chains from one sample sequenced in a study of STAT5B mutations in CD4+ large granular lymphocyte leukemia. The data were produced by immunoSEQ multiplex PCR, yet TCRdb's version contains in-frame clones alone and is incomplete. Altogether 25,000 to 35,000 clones are present, roughly 74% being singletons, with the ten largest covering 0.29%. Sequencing was carried out using CD4+ T cells from blood buffy coats. The receptors stem from a human donor in good health.

This clone was seen a few times. J is TRBJ1-1 and V is TRBV5-4, with D possibly being TRBD1 (6 bases). Germline lookup yields CDR1 SGHNT and CDR2 YYREEE (reference sequence). V lost 4 bases to trimming and J lost 5 bases, with 12 bases between them. This CDR3 comprises 13 residues. This CDR3 reads CASSLRGSTEAFF. The CDR3 coding sequence is TGTGCCAGCAGCCTAAGGGGGTCGACTGAAGCTTTCTTT.

The gene calls are TRBV29-1 and TRBJ2-5, with D perhaps assigned TRBD1 or TRBD2 (5 bases each). Germline V gives CDR1 SQVTM, CDR2 ANQGSEA. Trimming cost V 4 bases and J 1 base, with 10 bases left between them. The CDR3 is 13 amino acids. CDR3 DNA sequence: TGCAGCGTTGGGACGGGGACCCAAGAGACCCAGTACTTC. This translates into CSVGTGTQETQYF.

V gene TRBV14 combines with J gene TRBJ2-5; 12 positions match TRBD2. The CDR3 extends over 16 amino acids. The germline gives CDR1 SGHDN, CDR2 FVKESK. With V trimmed by 4 bases and J by 5 bases, 8 bases remained unmatched. CDR3 residues: CASSLRLAGVGETQYF. CDR3 in DNA: TGTGCCAGCAGCCTTCGACTAGCGGGAGTTGGGGAGACCCAGTACTTC.

This clone has more than one count but fewer than ten. The rearrangement links TRBV5-1 to TRBJ2-7, with D unclear. This CDR3 is 12 amino acids long. Per germline, CDR1 SGHRS and CDR2 YFSETQ. Trimming left V 4 bases short and J 3 bases short, with 8 bases between. CDR3 bases: TGCGCCAGCAGCCTCTCAGGCTACGAGCAGTACTTC. Its protein product is CASSLSGYEQYF.

Remarks on this clone: At the DNA level, this CDR3 is encoded by other sequences in the same sample as well. J is TRBJ1-1 and V is TRBV18, with D possibly being TRBD1 (5 bases). There are 14 residues in the CDR3. V was pared by 3 bases and J by 1 base, with 9 bases between. Germline CDR1 reads KGHSH; CDR2 reads LQKENI. CDR3 nucleotide sequence: TGTGCCAGCTCACCGGGGACGGCGAACACTGAAGCTTTCTTT. Residues: CASSPGTANTEAFF.

The chain uses TRBV4-2 and TRBJ2-3, with unresolved D. The CDR3 sequence is 13 residues long. With 1 base removed from V and 8 bases from J, the gap between germline ends came to 10 bases. Germline CDR1 reads LGHNA; CDR2 reads YNFKEQ. CDR3 region: CASSQGAIRTQYF. CDR3 nucleotides: TGTGCCAGCAGCCAAGGTGCCATCCGTACGCAGTATTTT.

J is TRBJ2-7 and V is TRBV10-3; D unclear. In germline, CDR1 is ENHRY, CDR2 SYGVKD. The CDR3 is made up of 11 amino acids. V was shortened by 6 bases and J by 6 bases, with 9 bases between the two germline ends. The CDR3 reads CAIRGSSEQYF. Written as DNA, the CDR3 is TGTGCCATCAGGGGCAGTTCCGAGCAGTACTTC.

This chain connects TRBV11-3 to TRBJ2-1; TRBD2 might be the D (6 bases). There are 17 residues in the CDR3. Germline loops: CDR1 SGHNT, CDR2 YENEEA. V was pared by 9 bases and J by 0 bases, with 21 bases between. In DNA form, the CDR3 reads TGTGCCAGTGCGAGATCGGGGGTGCCAGGCTCCTACAATGAGCAGTTCTTC. Amino acids: CASARSGVPGSYNEQFF.

The chain combines TRBV18 with TRBJ2-7, with D unresolved. V lost 3 bases to trimming and J lost 6 bases, with 12 bases between them. Per germline, CDR1 KGHSH and CDR2 LQKENI. The CDR3 is 13 amino acids. The CDR3 loop is CASSPSIEREQYF. DNA of the CDR3: TGTGCCAGCTCACCTTCTATAGAGCGCGAGCAGTACTTC.

The V and J genes are TRBV10-1 and TRBJ2-5; D is undetermined. CDR3 size: 12 residues. Trimming shortened V by 8 bases and J by 2 bases, and 9 bases separated the two germline ends. CDR1 and CDR2 from the germline V gene are WNHNN and SYGVQD (reference sequence). CDR3 amino acids: CASSVGQETQYF. CDR3 sequence (DNA): TGCGCCAGCTCGGTTGGGCAAGAGACCCAGTACTTC.

V and J are TRBV6-5 and TRBJ2-5; 10 bases are shared with TRBD1. The V gene's germline CDR1 is MNHEY and CDR2 SVGAGI. The CDR3 sequence is 14 residues long. Trimming removed 5 bases from V and 4 bases from J; junction bases left unmatched: 4. Written as DNA, the CDR3 is TGTGCCAGCAGTACCGGACAGGGGGGAGAGACCCAGTACTTC. Amino acid sequence: CASSTGQGGETQYF.

This chain joins TRBV28 and TRBJ1-1; 8 bases map to TRBD1. Germline values: CDR1 MDHEN, CDR2 SYDVKM. The J segment lost 1 base and the V segment lost 1 base, leaving 2 bases of the junction unmatched. This CDR3 comprises 15 residues. This CDR3 reads CASSLSGQGNTEAFF. Written as DNA, the CDR3 is TGTGCCAGCAGTTTATCTGGACAGGGGAACACTGAAGCTTTCTTT.

Comment on this clone: A read error may produce the germline difference seen at one junction end. The J gene is TRBJ2-7, the V gene TRBV7-3; D is undetermined. This CDR3 is built from 13 residues. Germline V lookup: CDR1 SGHTA, CDR2 FQGTGA. The CDR3 region has the DNA TGTGCCAGCAGCAACGGGTGGAGTGAGAGCCCGCAGTTC. It yields the protein CASSNGWSESPQF.

The chain employs TRBV6-1 and TRBJ2-3; 11 positions match TRBD2. Losses at the gene ends were 10 bases for V and 2 bases for J; bases not matched to a gene: 8. Germline values: CDR1 MNHNS, CDR2 SASEGT. This CDR3 comprises 15 residues. The DNA for the CDR3 is TGTGCCATTAGGGTAGCGGGAGGGAACACAGATACGCAGTATTTT. This encodes CAIRVAGGNTDTQYF.

V and J are TRBV25-1 and TRBJ2-5, with 10 nucleotides matching TRBD1. The CDR3 runs to 14 residues. Germline V CDR1 and CDR2: MGHDK, SYGVNS. V shed 6 bases, J shed 3 bases, and the junction held 4 bases outside the gene matches. CDR3 residues: CASRGDRGEETQYF. The CDR3 DNA is TGTGCCAGCAGGGGGGACAGGGGTGAAGAGACCCAGTACTTC.

The J gene is TRBJ1-1, the V gene TRBV30, with a tentative D call TRBD1 (5 bases). V was shortened by 0 bases and J by 5 bases, with 13 bases between the two germline ends. Germline CDR1 is GTSNPN and CDR2 is SVGIG (reference sequence). The CDR3 covers 14 residues. The CDR3 here is CAWSVVQGRTEAFF. The CDR3 coding sequence is TGTGCCTGGAGTGTTGTCCAGGGTCGGACTGAAGCTTTCTTT.

CDR3 in DNA: TGTGCCACCAAATGGGGGCGGGCGAACACTGAAGCTTTCTTT. It encodes CATKWGRANTEAFF. The chain couples TRBV28 to TRBJ1-1, with D perhaps matching TRBD1 (6 bases). The length of the CDR3 is 14 residues. Trimming shortened V by 10 bases and J by 1 base, and 16 bases separated the two germline ends. The germline gives CDR1 MDHEN, CDR2 SYDVKM.

This clone was recorded a few times. The chain has TRBV29-1 and TRBJ2-1, with D possibly being TRBD1 or TRBD2 (5 bases each). The CDR3 is made up of 11 amino acids. Germline CDR1 is SQVTM and CDR2 is ANQGSEA. Trimming stripped 7 bases from V and 8 bases from J, with 12 bases between. The CDR3 DNA follows: TGCAGCGCAAGACTGGGACATGAGCAGTTCTTC. Protein sequence: CSARLGHEQFF.